In this sample, the clone carrying this T cell receptor beta chain turned up a few times. Its antigen is not identified. Regarding time point: neoterminal ileum biopsy at postoperative endoscopy, about 6 months after surgery. These data belong to a study of T cell repertoires in ileal Crohn's disease. Whole-study context: Surgery for a complication: stricturing in around 60%, penetrating in 39%. Postoperative therapy was given to about half: about 11 thiopurines, roughly 20 anti-TNF agents.

This table comes from immunoSEQ multiplex PCR, and its TCRdb copy is limited to in-frame clones, with some not included. The sample consists of about 12,000 clones, roughly 80% of them appearing once. Findings of the study overall: Postoperative endoscopy occurred within one year, median about 6.9 months. Active smokers at surgery had more clonal expansions than non-smokers.

Trimming removed 6 bases from V and 0 bases from J; junction bases left unmatched: 8. Germline CDR1 and CDR2: MNHEY and SVGAGI. The CDR3 contains 15 residues. The genes are TRBV6-5 and TRBJ2-7, with 7 bases that match TRBD1. This TCR was recovered from an adult with Crohn's disease. The sample taken for sequencing was ileal tissue. The CDR3 spells CASRSTGVSSYEQYF. CDR3 sequence (DNA): TGTGCCAGCAGATCCACAGGGGTTAGCTCCTACGAGCAGTACTTC.